The sequence of this T cell receptor (beta chain) was determined in a study of CD8 T cells in ankylosing spondylitis. TCRdb used MiXCR to reprocess the 5' RACE reads, holding one entry per CDR3 protein. The profile shows under 120,000 distinct CDR3 sequences, more than 20% of them singletons. Sequencing input: synovial fluid, either unsorted or a sorted T cell fraction (not recorded which). This sequence originates from a male donor with ankylosing spondylitis.

In DNA form, the CDR3 reads TGCAGTGTTAGGGACTCGGCGGGATACACAGATACGCAGTATTTT. Translating it yields CSVRDSAGYTDTQYF. The rearrangement uses TRBV20-1 and TRBJ2-3, with a weak D call TRBD2 (6 bases). CDR1 is DFQATT and CDR2 is SNEGSKA in the germline V gene (reference sequence). The CDR3 covers 15 residues. Trimming removed 7 bases at V and 2 bases at J, with 19 bases between.